These T cell receptor beta chains were read from a single sample in a study of shared clonotypes between healthy human individuals. The method was immunoSEQ multiplex PCR; TCRdb's version includes in-frame clones alone and lacks a portion of them. Of 470,000 or so clones listed, 60% to 80% are singletons. What was sequenced was PBMCs. The source of these receptors is a woman in her forties in good health. Some clones in this sample may be carry-over from other donors' samples. The CDR3 runs from the conserved cysteine through the conserved F or W. The D gene is left open where the match is weak. The size field is filled for only some rows; it gives once, few, many or a size class.

. | . | TRBJ1-1 | TRBV19 | CASSIPTQNTEAFF | TGTGCCAGTAGTATCCCGACACAGAACACTGAAGCTTTCTTT
TRBD2 | . | TRBJ2-3 | TRBV2 | CASSEALLAGTDTQYF | TGTGCCAGCAGTGAAGCCTTACTAGCGGGCACAGATACGCAGTATTTT
. | few | TRBJ1-2 | TRBV29-1 | CSVELTRYGYTF | TGCAGCGTTGAGTTAACCCGCTATGGCTACACCTTC
TRBD1 | . | TRBJ1-1 | TRBV19 | CASSKIPDRGPDTEAFF | TGTGCCAGTAGTAAAATCCCAGACAGGGGCCCGGACACTGAAGCTTTCTTT
. | . | TRBJ2-5 | TRBV6-1 | CASYSLGAETQYF | TGTGCCAGCTATAGCCTTGGGGCAGAGACCCAGTACTTC
. | . | TRBJ2-7 | TRBV5-6 | CASSLFGPTLAYEQYF | TGTGCCAGCAGCTTGTTCGGGCCTACCCTGGCCTACGAGCAGTACTTC
TRBD2 | . | TRBJ2-3 | TRBV9 | CASSAQREAGGSTDTQYF | TGTGCCAGCAGCGCACAAAGGGAAGCGGGAGGCAGCACAGATACGCAGTATTTT
. | . | TRBJ2-1 | TRBV2 | CASLSPTSYNEQFF | TGTGCCAGCCTCTCCCCTACGTCCTACAATGAGCAGTTCTTC
TRBD2 | . | TRBJ2-1 | TRBV6-6 | CATTSGRAGYNEQFF | TGTGCCACGACTAGCGGGAGGGCCGGGTACAATGAGCAGTTCTTC
TRBD1 | few | TRBJ2-7 | TRBV2 | CASDRDSDEQYF | TGTGCCAGTGACAGGGATAGCGATGAGCAGTACTTC
. | . | TRBJ2-5 | TRBV5-6 | CASSFRLGGVAQYF | TGTGCCAGCAGCTTCCGCCTGGGGGGTGTGGCCCAGTACTTC
TRBD2 | . | TRBJ2-7 | TRBV18 | CASSPPGLAAYEQYF | TGTGCCAGCTCACCACCGGGACTAGCGGCCTACGAGCAGTACTTC
TRBD1 | once | TRBJ2-7 | TRBV6-5 | CASSSPRTGGSYEQYF | TGTGCCAGCAGTTCCCCAAGAACAGGGGGCTCCTACGAGCAGTACTTC
. | . | TRBJ1-6 | TRBV10-3 | CATEPGGRNNSPLHF | TGTGCCACCGAACCGGGGGGTAGGAATAATTCACCCCTCCACTTT
TRBD2 | . | TRBJ2-5 | TRBV5-1 | CASSLGLAGKETQYF | TGCGCCAGCAGCTTGGGACTAGCGGGGAAAGAGACCCAGTACTTC
TRBD1 | . | TRBJ1-4 | TRBV19 | CASSAKQGANEKLFF | TGTGCCAGTAGTGCGAAACAGGGGGCTAATGAAAAACTGTTTTTT
. | . | TRBJ2-3 | TRBV20-1 | CSARHSDTQYF | TGCAGTGCTAGACATTCTGATACGCAGTATTTT
TRBD2 | . | TRBJ2-1 | TRBV10-3 | CAISGTSGNGEQFF | TGTGCCATCAGCGGGACTAGCGGGAACGGTGAGCAGTTCTTC
. | once | TRBJ1-5 | TRBV7-2 | CASSLAGFQPQHF | TGTGCCAGCAGCTTAGCGGGGTTTCAGCCCCAGCATTTT
. | few | TRBJ2-5 | TRBV19 | CASSIGEGDLKTQYF | TGTGCCAGTAGTATAGGAGAGGGGGACTTGAAGACCCAGTACTTC
. | . | TRBJ2-7 | TRBV5-1 | CASSSRDRSNSYEQYF | TGCGCCAGCAGCTCCCGGGACCGATCGAACTCCTACGAGCAGTACTTC
TRBD1 | many | TRBJ1-5 | TRBV5-5 | CASSSGQASNQPQHF | TGTGCCAGCAGCAGTGGACAGGCTAGCAATCAGCCCCAGCATTTT
TRBD2 | . | TRBJ2-3 | TRBV14 | CASSPRTSGSTDTQYF | TGTGCCAGCAGCCCCCGTACTAGCGGGAGCACAGATACGCAGTATTTT
TRBD1 | . | TRBJ2-1 | TRBV30 | CAWTGQGWGEQFF | TGTGCCTGGACAGGACAGGGCTGGGGTGAGCAGTTCTTC
. | . | TRBJ2-1 | TRBV18 | CASSPDQYNEQFF | TGTGCCAGCTCCCCTGACCAGTACAATGAGCAGTTCTTC
. | . | TRBJ2-5 | TRBV30 | CASRPSGGQWEAQYF | TGTGCCAGCAGACCCTCAGGGGGACAATGGGAGGCCCAGTACTTC
. | . | TRBJ2-1 | TRBV7-3 | CASSLGLTPYNEQFF | TGTGCCAGCAGCTTAGGACTAACCCCCTACAATGAGCAGTTCTTC
. | . | TRBJ2-6 | TRBV5-1 | CASSLAGSSGANVLTF | TGCGCCAGCAGCTTGGCCGGGTCCTCTGGGGCCAACGTCCTGACTTTC
TRBD2 | . | TRBJ2-1 | TRBV27 | CASSVAGLANEQFF | TGTGCCAGCAGTGTAGCGGGACTAGCCAATGAGCAGTTCTTC
. | . | TRBJ2-3 | TRBV6-5 | CASTLGRSTDTQYF | TGTGCCAGCACCCTCGGACGGAGCACAGATACGCAGTATTTT
. | . | TRBJ1-1 | TRBV30 | CAARTMNTEAFF | TGTGCCGCCCGGACAATGAACACTGAAGCTTTCTTT
. | once | TRBJ2-1 | TRBV5-8 | CASSFEWLYANEQFF | TGTGCCAGCAGCTTCGAGTGGCTATACGCCAATGAGCAGTTCTTC
. | . | TRBJ1-2 | TRBV10-3 | CAISVKIAGVDGYTF | TGTGCCATCAGTGTAAAGATAGCGGGGGTGGATGGCTACACCTTC
. | . | TRBJ1-1 | TRBV19 | CASRLQARNTEAFF | TGTGCCAGTAGGTTACAGGCCAGGAACACTGAAGCTTTCTTT
. | . | TRBJ1-1 | TRBV6-6 | CASSYQTANTEAFF | TGTGCCAGCAGTTATCAGACGGCGAACACTGAAGCTTTCTTT
TRBD1 | once | TRBJ2-1 | TRBV30 | CAWRGPGQGLDEQFF | TGTGCCTGGAGGGGGCCGGGACAGGGGTTGGATGAGCAGTTCTTC
. | . | TRBJ1-5 | TRBV5-4 | CASSLRTEHQPQHF | TGTGCCAGCAGCTTAAGGACGGAACATCAGCCCCAGCATTTT
. | few | TRBJ2-7 | TRBV7-2 | CASSLSDGYEQYF | TGTGCCAGCAGCTTATCGGACGGTTACGAGCAGTACTTC
. | . | TRBJ1-2 | TRBV28 | CASNSDYGYTF | TGTGCCAGTAACAGCGACTATGGCTACACCTTC
. | . | TRBJ2-5 | TRBV2 | CANQQGWGQTQYF | TGTGCCAACCAACAGGGATGGGGGCAGACCCAGTACTTC
. | . | TRBJ2-7 | TRBV7-8 | CASSLAGTYGDEQYF | TGTGCCAGCAGTTTGGCCGGGACCTATGGAGACGAGCAGTACTTC
. | few | TRBJ1-1 | TRBV15 | CATSREQAYTEAFF | TGTGCCACCAGCAGGGAACAGGCTTACACTGAAGCTTTCTTT
. | once | TRBJ2-3 | TRBV19 | CASQLPGADTQYF | TGTGCCAGCCAACTCCCAGGGGCAGATACGCAGTATTTT
TRBD1 | . | TRBJ2-7 | TRBV29-1 | CSVESSDRAYEQYF | TGCAGCGTTGAAAGTTCGGACAGGGCCTACGAGCAGTACTTC
. | . | TRBJ1-5 | TRBV30 | CAWSERRGGQPQHF | TGTGCCTGGAGCGAACGTCGGGGCGGACAGCCCCAGCATTTT
TRBD1 | . | TRBJ2-6 | TRBV14 | CASSQLQGRANVLTF | TGTGCCAGCAGCCAACTACAGGGGCGGGCCAACGTCCTGACTTTC
TRBD2 | . | TRBJ2-2 | TRBV9 | CASSVSGRGAGELFF | TGTGCCAGCAGCGTTAGCGGGAGAGGGGCCGGGGAGCTGTTTTTT
. | . | TRBJ2-7 | TRBV5-4 | CASSNRDGRYEQYF | TGTGCCAGCAGTAACCGGGACGGACGGTACGAGCAGTACTTC
. | . | TRBJ2-2 | TRBV27 | CASGGAKNTGELFF | TGTGCCAGTGGTGGGGCTAAGAACACCGGGGAGCTGTTTTTT
TRBD2 | once | TRBJ2-1 | TRBV19 | CASKTSGRYNEQFF | TGTGCCAGTAAGACTAGCGGGAGATACAATGAGCAGTTCTTC